These T cell receptor beta chains were read from a single sample in a study of blood T cell repertoires in COVID-19. Profiling relied on immunoSEQ multiplex PCR, and the TCRdb table lists in-frame clones only, not all of them. The data show fewer than 350,000 clones, more than 75% seen once. Sequenced sample: PBMCs or T cells enriched from blood (not recorded which). The receptors derive from a woman between 55 and 75 years old in a cohort exposed to, infected with or recovered from COVID-19 (not recorded which). The CDR3 runs from the conserved cysteine through the conserved F or W. D genes are given only for firm matches. Clone size appears in some rows only: once, few, many, or a class for an expanded clone.

size	D	V	J	DNA	CDR3
.	TRBD2	TRBV28	TRBJ2-7	TGTGCCAGCAGTGCCCCGGGACTAGCCTCCTACGAGCAGTACTTC	CASSAPGLASYEQYF
.	TRBD2	TRBV30	TRBJ2-1	TGTGCCTGGAGCGCGGCTAGCGGGGGCAATGAGCAGTTCTTC	CAWSAASGGNEQFF
.	TRBD1	TRBV5-1	TRBJ2-2	TGCGCCAGCAGGCCCGGGACAGTGACCGGGGAGCTGTTTTTT	CASRPGTVTGELFF
.	.	TRBV5-5	TRBJ1-5	TGTGCCAGCAGCTACCAGGGGAATGGCAATCAGCCCCAGCATTTT	CASSYQGNGNQPQHF
.	TRBD1	TRBV18	TRBJ1-1	TGTGCCAGCTCACTACAGGGGGCGAACACTGAAGCTTTCTTT	CASSLQGANTEAFF
.	.	TRBV3-1/TRBV3-2	TRBJ1-1	TGTGCCAGCAGCCAATTTGGAGGGGACACTGAAGCTTTCTTT	CASSQFGGDTEAFF
.	.	TRBV18	TRBJ2-5	TGTGCCAGCTCGCAGGGAAGGGAAGAGACCCAGTACTTC	CASSQGREETQYF
.	TRBD2	TRBV19	TRBJ2-2	TGTGCCAGTACCCCCGGGACTATCCACACCGGGGAGCTGTTTTTT	CASTPGTIHTGELFF
.	TRBD2	TRBV7-8	TRBJ2-3	TGTGCCAGCAGCTTAGACCTTCTGCGGGAGAGCACAGATACGCAGTATTTT	CASSLDLLRESTDTQYF
once	.	TRBV21-1	TRBJ1-2	TGTGCCAGCAGCAAAGCCCGGACAGGGGGACTAAACTATGGCTACACCTTC	CASSKARTGGLNYGYTF
.	.	TRBV28	TRBJ1-5	TGTGCCAGCAGTTCCCACAGGACAGAATCATGGAATCAGCCCCAGCATTTT	CASSSHRTESWNQPQHF
few	TRBD1	TRBV7-9	TRBJ1-1	TGTGCCAGCAGCTTAGGACAGGGGGCTGGGGGTGAAGCTTTCTTT	CASSLGQGAGGEAFF
.	.	TRBV5-1	TRBJ2-7	TGCGCCAGCAGCTTGGATCGGCGGGGAGCCTACGAGCAGTACTTC	CASSLDRRGAYEQYF
once	TRBD1	TRBV5-4	TRBJ2-7	TGTGCCAGCAGCTTTGGGACAGGGTTGGACGAGCAGTACTTC	CASSFGTGLDEQYF
.	.	TRBV12-2	TRBJ2-3	TGTGCAAGTCGCGTCGGCTTGAGGTGCGGCTTCTCTAGCACAGATACGCAGTATTTT	CASRVGLRCGFSSTDTQYF
.	TRBD1	TRBV24-1	TRBJ1-1	TGTGCCACCCGGAACAGGGGTTCGAACACTGAAGCTTTCTTT	CATRNRGSNTEAFF
.	.	TRBV19	TRBJ2-3	TGTGCCAGTAGTAGTCGACGGGAGTCCGATACGCAGTATTTT	CASSSRRESDTQYF
.	TRBD2	TRBV9	TRBJ2-7	TGTGCCAGCAGTTCGACTAGCGGGGGTTACGAGCAGTACTTC	CASSSTSGGYEQYF
.	TRBD2	TRBV4-1	TRBJ2-7	TGCGCCAGCAGCCCAATTGGGACTAGCGGATCCTACGAGCAGTACTTC	CASSPIGTSGSYEQYF
.	.	TRBV5-1	TRBJ2-1	TGCGCCAGCAGCGGGGGACTCAATTTAGGGGATGAGCAGTTCTTC	CASSGGLNLGDEQFF
once	TRBD1	TRBV6-1	TRBJ2-7	TGTGCCAGCAGTGAAGTCGGACAGGGGGCAGGTGAGCAGTACTTC	CASSEVGQGAGEQYF
.	.	TRBV7-9	TRBJ2-7	TGTGCCAGCAGCTCTAGGGACACGCTTGTCAACGAGCAGTACTTC	CASSSRDTLVNEQYF
.	TRBD2	TRBV20-1	TRBJ2-7	TGCAGTGCTAGACTAGCGGGCGAGCAGTACTTC	CSARLAGEQYF
.	.	TRBV20-1	TRBJ2-1	TGCAGTGCTAATACCTACAATGAGCAGTTCTTC	CSANTYNEQFF
.	TRBD2	TRBV28	TRBJ2-5	TGTGCCAGCAGTAGCAGCGGGAGGGGAGAGACCCAGTACTTC	CASSSSGRGETQYF
.	.	TRBV30	TRBJ2-3	TGTGCCTGGACACAGGGCTGGGGAGCCACGGATACGCAGTATTTT	CAWTQGWGATDTQYF
.	TRBD1	TRBV10-3	TRBJ2-1	TGTGCCATCAGTGGGGACAGGGCAGAGGACAATGAGCAGTTCTTC	CAISGDRAEDNEQFF
.	.	TRBV11-2	TRBJ2-7	TGTGCCAGCAGCTTCACTAGCTTCTCCTACGAGCAGTACTTC	CASSFTSFSYEQYF
few	.	TRBV6-5	TRBJ1-2	TGTGCCAGCAGTTACTCAGGAGCGAGTGGTGGCTACACCTTC	CASSYSGASGGYTF
.	TRBD2	TRBV6-5	TRBJ2-1	TGTGCCAGCAACCAACCCACTAGCGGGAGTTTTGAGCAGTTCTTC	CASNQPTSGSFEQFF
.	.	TRBV6-5	TRBJ1-3	TGTGCCAGCAGTTACTCTCGGGGGTCTGGAAACACCATATATTTT	CASSYSRGSGNTIYF
.	TRBD2	TRBV28	TRBJ2-1	TGTGCCAGCAGTAAAAAGCGGGAGAGGGTAAATGAGCAGTTCTTC	CASSKKRERVNEQFF
.	TRBD1	TRBV28	TRBJ2-7	TGTGCCAGCAGTGTGACAGGGGAAACCTACGAGCAGTACTTC	CASSVTGETYEQYF
.	.	TRBV2	TRBJ2-1	TGTGCCAGCAGAGTACTCTCCTACAATGAGCAGTTCTTC	CASRVLSYNEQFF
.	TRBD1	TRBV11-2	TRBJ1-6	TGTGCCAGCAGCTCCCGTGGAGGGGGCGCGAATCTAAGGAGCTCACCCCTCCACTTT	CASSSRGGGANLRSSPLHF
.	TRBD1	TRBV27	TRBJ1-5	TGTGCCAGCAGTTTTTCGGGACAGGGCAATCAGCCCCAGCATTTT	CASSFSGQGNQPQHF
.	TRBD1	TRBV19	TRBJ1-2	TGTGCCAGTAGTATGGATACCTCCCTCGTACAGGGGTGGCTTGGCTATGGCTACACCTTC	CASSMDTSLVQGWLGYGYTF
.	.	TRBV11-2	TRBJ1-2	TGTGCCAGCAGCTTAGATATTGACTATGGCTACACCTTC	CASSLDIDYGYTF
.	.	TRBV12-3/TRBV12-4	TRBJ1-1	TGTGCCAGCAGTTTGGCGGAGGCAGATGAAGCTTTCTTT	CASSLAEADEAFF
.	TRBD2	TRBV7-9	TRBJ2-2	TGTGCCAGCAGCTTGAGACTAGCGGGAGATATCAGCGGGGAGCTGTTTTTT	CASSLRLAGDISGELFF
.	.	TRBV7-3	TRBJ2-5	TGTGCCAGCAGCTCTCAGGGGAGAGAGACCCAGTACTTC	CASSSQGRETQYF
.	TRBD1	TRBV14	TRBJ2-2	TGTGCCAGCAGCCTTCTCCACAGGGGTTACCCCGGGGAGCTGTTTTTT	CASSLLHRGYPGELFF
.	TRBD2	TRBV7-2	TRBJ2-3	TGTGCCAGCAGCAGTCCCGGACTAGCGGGACGCACAGATACGCAGTATTTT	CASSSPGLAGRTDTQYF
once	.	TRBV11-2	TRBJ2-1	TGTGCCAGCAGCGGTTTACAGCCCTACAATGAGCAGTTCTTC	CASSGLQPYNEQFF
few	.	TRBV6-5	TRBJ1-1	TGTGCCAGCCGCTGGAAAGGGGACACTGAAGCTTTCTTT	CASRWKGDTEAFF
.	.	TRBV20-1	TRBJ2-1	TGCAGTGCAAGTGGTGTAAACTACAATGAGCAGTTCTTC	CSASGVNYNEQFF
.	.	TRBV7-2	TRBJ1-6	TGTGCCAGCAGCTTACAGTTACCCTATAATTCACCCCTCCACTTT	CASSLQLPYNSPLHF
.	.	TRBV30	TRBJ2-1	TGTGCCTGGGAAAAATCAGGGGGGAATGAGCAGTTCTTC	CAWEKSGGNEQFF
.	.	TRBV25-1	TRBJ1-3	TGTGCCAGCAGTGTGGCCGCTGGAAACACCATATATTTT	CASSVAAGNTIYF
.	TRBD2	TRBV7-3	TRBJ2-1	TGTGCCAGCAGCTTAATAGCGGGGGGGTACAATGAGCAGTTCTTC	CASSLIAGGYNEQFF
.	TRBD2	TRBV3-1/TRBV3-2	TRBJ2-5	TGTGCCAGCAGCCAAGAGAATGGCGGGAGGGCGCAAGAGACCCAGTACTTC	CASSQENGGRAQETQYF
few	TRBD1	TRBV2	TRBJ1-1	TGTGCCAGCAGCAAGGGACAGGGCCACACTGAAGCTTTCTTT	CASSKGQGHTEAFF
.	.	TRBV5-4	TRBJ2-3	TGTGCCAGCAGCTTGGCCCTAGTGCCCACAGATACGCAGTATTTT	CASSLALVPTDTQYF
once	TRBD1	TRBV7-9	TRBJ1-1	TGTGCCAGCAGCTTTACAGGGGGCCGCACTGAAGCTTTCTTT	CASSFTGGRTEAFF
.	.	TRBV7-6	TRBJ1-2	TGTGCCAGCAGCTTAAATTCCGAGGGTGTCGATGGCTACACCTTC	CASSLNSEGVDGYTF
few	.	TRBV5-1	TRBJ1-1	TGCGCCAGCAGTAGGGGTCCGGGGAACACTGAAGCTTTCTTT	CASSRGPGNTEAFF
.	TRBD2	TRBV7-2	TRBJ2-5	TGTGCCAGCAGCTCCCCCGGATCTCGGGAGGCCCAGTACTTC	CASSSPGSREAQYF
.	TRBD1	TRBV9	TRBJ2-3	TGTGCCAGCAGCGTAGGGCAGGGGGTTAGTCACCCTAACACAGATACGCAGTATTTT	CASSVGQGVSHPNTDTQYF